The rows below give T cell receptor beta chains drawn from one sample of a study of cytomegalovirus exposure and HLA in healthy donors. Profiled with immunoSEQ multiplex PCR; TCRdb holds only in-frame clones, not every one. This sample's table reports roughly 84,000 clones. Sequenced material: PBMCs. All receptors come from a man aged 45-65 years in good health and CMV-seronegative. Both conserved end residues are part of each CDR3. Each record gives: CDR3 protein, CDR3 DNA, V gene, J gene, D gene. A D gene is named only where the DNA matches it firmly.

cdr3_aa: CASTQEGAREKLFF; cdr3_nt: TGTGCCAGCACCCAAGAGGGGGCTCGGGAAAAACTGTTTTTT; v_call: TRBV2; j_call: TRBJ1-4; d_call: TRBD1
cdr3_aa: CASSSGRIGGTQYF; cdr3_nt: TGTGCCAGCAGCTCTGGCAGAATAGGGGGGACCCAGTACTTC; v_call: TRBV7-9; j_call: TRBJ2-5; d_call: .
cdr3_aa: CASSLDQGLYEQYF; cdr3_nt: TGCGCCAGCAGCTTGGATCAGGGGCTCTACGAGCAGTACTTC; v_call: TRBV5-1; j_call: TRBJ2-7; d_call: .
cdr3_aa: CASRRGYNEQFF; cdr3_nt: TGTGCCAGCCGTCGGGGCTACAATGAGCAGTTCTTC; v_call: TRBV28; j_call: TRBJ2-1; d_call: .
cdr3_aa: CASTGTGLQPQHF; cdr3_nt: TGTGCCAGTACCGGGACAGGGCTGCAGCCCCAGCATTTT; v_call: TRBV19; j_call: TRBJ1-5; d_call: TRBD1
cdr3_aa: CASSYWGRGVNTEAFF; cdr3_nt: TGTGCCAGCAGTTACTGGGGCAGGGGGGTGAACACTGAAGCTTTCTTT; v_call: TRBV6-5; j_call: TRBJ1-1; d_call: TRBD1
cdr3_aa: CASSWNRDTYEQYF; cdr3_nt: TGTGCCAGCAGTTGGAACAGGGATACCTACGAGCAGTACTTC; v_call: TRBV6-5; j_call: TRBJ2-7; d_call: .
cdr3_aa: CASSYSTSGVYEQYF; cdr3_nt: TGTGCCAGCAGTTACTCGACTAGCGGGGTCTACGAGCAGTACTTC; v_call: TRBV6-5; j_call: TRBJ2-7; d_call: TRBD2
cdr3_aa: CASSPGTGMNTEAFF; cdr3_nt: TGTGCCAGCAGTCCCGGGACAGGAATGAACACTGAAGCTTTCTTT; v_call: TRBV6-4; j_call: TRBJ1-1; d_call: TRBD1
cdr3_aa: CATPTGSFEQYF; cdr3_nt: TGTGCCACTCCGACAGGGAGTTTCGAGCAGTACTTC; v_call: TRBV5-8; j_call: TRBJ2-7; d_call: TRBD1
cdr3_aa: CASSPRQGYNEQFF; cdr3_nt: TGTGCCAGCTCACCGCGACAAGGCTACAATGAGCAGTTCTTC; v_call: TRBV18; j_call: TRBJ2-1; d_call: .
cdr3_aa: CASRKTPGQQNTEAFF; cdr3_nt: TGTGCCAGCAGGAAAACTCCGGGACAGCAAAACACTGAAGCTTTCTTT; v_call: TRBV27; j_call: TRBJ1-1; d_call: TRBD1
cdr3_aa: CAIRTGGELGSPLHF; cdr3_nt: TGTGCCATCCGGACAGGGGGTGAGTTAGGGTCACCCCTCCACTTT; v_call: TRBV6-1; j_call: TRBJ1-6; d_call: TRBD1
cdr3_aa: CASSTGEIQETQYF; cdr3_nt: TGTGCCAGCAGCACAGGGGAAATCCAAGAGACCCAGTACTTC; v_call: TRBV27; j_call: TRBJ2-5; d_call: TRBD1
cdr3_aa: CSVGGQGPSYEQYF; cdr3_nt: TGCAGCGTGGGGGGACAGGGGCCTTCCTACGAGCAGTACTTC; v_call: TRBV29-1; j_call: TRBJ2-7; d_call: TRBD1
cdr3_aa: CASSHGTGMGEKLFF; cdr3_nt: TGCGCCAGCAGTCACGGGACAGGGATGGGGGAAAAACTGTTTTTT; v_call: TRBV23-1; j_call: TRBJ1-4; d_call: TRBD1
cdr3_aa: CASSPILAGGTYEQYF; cdr3_nt: TGTGCCAGCAGCCCGATTCTAGCGGGGGGTACCTACGAGCAGTACTTC; v_call: TRBV4-2; j_call: TRBJ2-7; d_call: TRBD2
cdr3_aa: CASSPLQGNTGELFF; cdr3_nt: TGTGCCAGCAGCCCGCTTCAGGGGAACACCGGGGAGCTGTTTTTT; v_call: TRBV7-2; j_call: TRBJ2-2; d_call: .
cdr3_aa: CASSLSGTVIEQYF; cdr3_nt: TGTGCCAGCAGCCTTTCCGGGACTGTTATAGAGCAGTACTTC; v_call: TRBV5-4; j_call: TRBJ2-7; d_call: .
cdr3_aa: CSGGGSEAFF; cdr3_nt: TGCAGCGGAGGGGGATCTGAAGCTTTCTTT; v_call: TRBV29-1; j_call: TRBJ1-1; d_call: .
cdr3_aa: CAISEEEILSNEQFF; cdr3_nt: TGTGCCATCAGTGAAGAAGAGATTCTATCGAATGAGCAGTTCTTC; v_call: TRBV10-3; j_call: TRBJ2-1; d_call: .
cdr3_aa: CASSLDVGATDTQYF; cdr3_nt: TGTGCCAGCAGCTTAGATGTGGGGGCGACAGATACGCAGTATTTT; v_call: TRBV7-2; j_call: TRBJ2-3; d_call: .
cdr3_aa: CASSPGQGNTEAFF; cdr3_nt: TGTGCCAGCAGCCCTGGACAGGGAAACACTGAAGCTTTCTTT; v_call: TRBV7-9; j_call: TRBJ1-1; d_call: TRBD1
cdr3_aa: CATSRRRGGVYYGYTF; cdr3_nt: TGTGCCACCAGCAGACGGCGTGGCGGCGTTTACTATGGCTACACCTTC; v_call: TRBV15; j_call: TRBJ1-2; d_call: .
cdr3_aa: CASRTRPGGTGELFF; cdr3_nt: TGTGCCAGCAGGACCCGCCCGGGGGGCACCGGGGAGCTGTTTTTT; v_call: TRBV28; j_call: TRBJ2-2; d_call: TRBD2
cdr3_aa: CASSFRRGNTEAFF; cdr3_nt: TGTGCCAGCAGCTTTAGAAGAGGGAACACTGAAGCTTTCTTT; v_call: TRBV7-9; j_call: TRBJ1-1; d_call: .